Below, one T cell receptor (beta chain) is given with its context. What it binds is not known. The sample is drawn from a study of cytomegalovirus exposure and HLA in healthy donors. The study, taken as a whole, reports: The study found most TCR sequences rare, yet found some public TCRs in many donors. Later, an analysis found that TCR clusters from the first cohort tended to co-occur in the roughly 120 validation repertoires.

TCRdb keeps only in-frame clones here, not all; method: immunoSEQ multiplex PCR. Here the sample spans 55,000 to 80,000 clones, over 85% being singletons. The receptor comes from a man between 18 and 35 years old in good health and CMV-seropositive. The source material was PBMCs.

The chain's CDR3 is CASSFKITQGYEQYF. Here the CDR3 DNA reads TGTGCCAGCAGTTTTAAGATCACACAGGGCTACGAGCAGTACTTC. The rearrangement joins TRBV28 to TRBJ2-7; possible D gene TRBD1, 6 bases. Germline V gene lookup returns CDR1 MDHEN and CDR2 SYDVKM. This CDR3 is built from 15 residues. Trimming shortened V by 3 bases and J by 3 bases, and 15 bases separated the two germline ends.